This paragraph covers one T cell receptor beta chain sequence. Profiling relied on immunoSEQ multiplex PCR, and the TCRdb table lists in-frame clones only, not all of them. The repertoire holds some 64,000 clones, with 92% as singletons. The V gene lost 3 bases and the J gene lost 0 bases, with 8 bases spanning the gap. Germline V gene data show CDR1 as KGHSH and CDR2 as LQKENI. The CDR3 is 14 residues long. The sample is drawn from a study of T cell changes during pregnancy in multiple sclerosis. The V call is TRBV18, the J call TRBJ1-1, with D possibly being TRBD1 (6 bases). The source was peripheral blood, collected after pregnancy. The TCR was taken from a female donor with multiple sclerosis, enrolled in a pregnancy study. Here the CDR3 reads CASSPSGVNTEAFF. CDR3 nucleotides: TGTGCCAGCTCACCCTCAGGGGTGAACACTGAAGCTTTCTTT.